Listed below are T cell receptor beta chains from one sample, sequenced in a study of CD8 T cells in cerebrospinal fluid in Alzheimer's disease. Each CDR3 protein gets one entry in TCRdb, which reprocessed the 10x single-cell sequencing reads and gives no DNA. The data show some 970 distinct CDR3 sequences, and the top ten clones hold about a sixth. Specimen: cerebrospinal fluid. The receptors stem from a human donor in good health. Both conserved end residues are part of each CDR3. Fields, in order: J gene, clone size, V gene, CDR3 protein. Rows may omit the clone size; those that give it use once, few, many or a size class.

>TRBJ2-7|medium-sized|TRBV4-2
CASSQEATAGVVSYEQYF
>TRBJ2-3|medium-sized|TRBV6-2/TRBV6-3
CASQHRKTDTQYF
>TRBJ2-1|hyperexpanded|TRBV7-6
CASSLGPKGVGYEQFF
>TRBJ2-2|large|TRBV7-2
CASSSPGLAGRPGELFF
>TRBJ1-6|large|TRBV4-1
CASSQDWTRPPLHF
>TRBJ2-2|medium-sized|TRBV6-5
CASSYVGQRTNTGELFF
>TRBJ2-4|NA|TRBV30
CAWSAGQGARSDIQYF
>TRBJ1-5|NA|TRBV7-2
CASSRTTNQPQHF
>TRBJ2-6|NA|TRBV12-3/TRBV12-4
CASSLSSGANVLTF
>TRBJ1-6|NA|TRBV9
CASSVTGGISPLHF
>TRBJ2-2|medium-sized|TRBV6-6
CASRPRDRNTGELFF
>TRBJ2-7|medium-sized|TRBV19
CASSIRVGEQYF
>TRBJ2-7|large|TRBV6-2/TRBV6-3
CASSYRIAGPYEQYF